Sequencing of this TCR beta chain was carried out in a study of cytomegalovirus exposure and HLA in healthy donors. The study, taken as a whole, reports: TCR beta sequences reportedly predicted most subjects' HLA-A and HLA-B alleles accurately.

V lost 0 bases to trimming and J lost 5 bases, with 7 bases between them. CDR1 is MNHEY and CDR2 is SMNVEV in the germline V gene (reference sequence). The CDR3 is 13 residues long. Concerning this clone itself: What it binds is unknown.

The primer mix had 60 Vbeta and 13 Jbeta primers. The repertoire was sequenced with immunoSEQ multiplex PCR; TCRdb's copy has only in-frame clones and lacks some. The table includes around 130,000 clones, 60% to 85% detected once. The origin of this receptor is a woman aged 40 to 50 in good health and CMV-seronegative. The V and J genes are TRBV27 and TRBJ1-1; no firm D call. Sequenced sample: PBMCs. CDR3 protein: CASSLSIATEAFF. The CDR3 coding sequence is TGTGCCAGCAGTTTATCGATAGCGACTGAAGCTTTCTTT.